The rows below give T cell receptor beta chains drawn from one sample of a study of T cells in localized non-small cell lung cancer. The repertoire was sequenced with immunoSEQ multiplex PCR; TCRdb's copy has only in-frame clones and lacks some. This table holds around 30,000 clones, approximately 92% found once. The sequencing here drew on peripheral blood mononuclear cells, taken before any cancer treatment. The receptors shown here come from a woman aged 40-69 years with stage III lung adenocarcinoma. Each CDR3 is given with its conserved first and last residue. D genes are given only for firm matches. Size is omitted from some rows. Given values are once, few, many or a class for expanded clones.

TGTGCCAGCAGCTCCCTGGGCGATCGGGGGCGCACAGATACGCAGTATTTT,CASSSLGDRGRTDTQYF,.,.,TRBV11-2,TRBJ2-3
TGTGCCAGCAGCCACTACAGGGGAGCTAACTATGGCTACACCTTC,CASSHYRGANYGYTF,TRBD1,.,TRBV14,TRBJ1-2
TGCGCCAGCAGCACTAGACAGGGGGCGATGACCGGGGAGCTGTTTTTT,CASSTRQGAMTGELFF,TRBD1,.,TRBV4-3,TRBJ2-2
TGTGCCAGCAGCCCGGACTCGTACTACGAGCAGTACTTC,CASSPDSYYEQYF,.,.,TRBV7-2,TRBJ2-7
TGTGCCAGCAGTGAATGGGGGCTTAATGAAAAACTGTTTTTT,CASSEWGLNEKLFF,.,.,TRBV6-1,TRBJ1-4
TGTGCCAGCAGTCCAGGGAACACTGAAGCTTTCTTT,CASSPGNTEAFF,.,.,TRBV27,TRBJ1-1
TGCGCCAGCAGCTTGAGGGGGGGCCGCGATACGCAGTATTTT,CASSLRGGRDTQYF,.,.,TRBV5-1,TRBJ2-3
TGTGCCAGCAGTTGGGACGGGGAGAACACTGAAGCTTTCTTT,CASSWDGENTEAFF,.,.,TRBV6-5,TRBJ1-1
TGTGCCAGCAGCCCGCTACAAGTCAGCTCCTACGAGCAGTACTTC,CASSPLQVSSYEQYF,.,.,TRBV5-5,TRBJ2-7
TGTGCCAGCAGCCTCGATCCGGGGGGCTACGAGCAGTACTTC,CASSLDPGGYEQYF,TRBD2,.,TRBV9,TRBJ2-7
TGTGCCAGCAGCTCCGGGACCCCCAATGAGCAGTTCTTC,CASSSGTPNEQFF,.,.,TRBV5-6,TRBJ2-1
TGTGCCAGCACCTTACGTGGTGAGCAGTTCTTC,CASTLRGEQFF,.,.,TRBV6-6,TRBJ2-1
TGCAGCGTCGCAACAGGGACGGGGAATCAGCCCCAGCATTTT,CSVATGTGNQPQHF,.,.,TRBV29-1,TRBJ1-5
TGTGCCAGCAGTTACTCTGGGGGGAGGGTAGATACGCAGTATTTT,CASSYSGGRVDTQYF,TRBD2,.,TRBV6-5,TRBJ2-3
TGTGCCAGCAGTTACGGGGACCTCAGTGAGACCCAGTACTTC,CASSYGDLSETQYF,.,.,TRBV6-5,TRBJ2-5
TGTGCCAGCAGCTTTCTATCTGCTACTGAGATGAACACTGAAGCTTTCTTT,CASSFLSATEMNTEAFF,.,.,TRBV14,TRBJ1-1
TGTGCCAGCAGCCCCATTGGGTACTACGAGCAGTACTTC,CASSPIGYYEQYF,.,.,TRBV7-9,TRBJ2-7
TGTGCCAGCAGTTCCTTGTATGAGCAGTACTTC,CASSSLYEQYF,.,.,TRBV28,TRBJ2-7
TGTGCCAGCAGGTTTTGGGGGGCCTACAATGAGCAGTTCTTC,CASRFWGAYNEQFF,.,.,TRBV28,TRBJ2-1
TGTGCCAGCAGCGCAATGACTAGCGGGACCGGGGAGCTGTTTTTT,CASSAMTSGTGELFF,.,.,TRBV21-1,TRBJ2-2
TGTGCCACCAGCAGAGATCCGGGAGGGGTCGATGAGCAGTTCTTC,CATSRDPGGVDEQFF,TRBD2,.,TRBV15,TRBJ2-1
TGTGCCAGCTCACCCATTGCGGGACAAGATGGCTACACCTTC,CASSPIAGQDGYTF,.,.,TRBV18,TRBJ1-2
TGTGCCAGCAGCTTGAAACTAGCGGATCAAGAGACCCAGTACTTC,CASSLKLADQETQYF,TRBD2,.,TRBV5-4,TRBJ2-5
TGTGCCAGCAGGCGAACTAGCGGGGCTTACAATGAGCAGTTCTTC,CASRRTSGAYNEQFF,TRBD2,.,TRBV2,TRBJ2-1
TGCGCCAGCAGTCAAGTCGACAGGGGCCAGGGTGGCTACACCTTC,CASSQVDRGQGGYTF,TRBD1,.,TRBV23-1,TRBJ1-2
TGTGCCAGCAGTCCCGGGACTAGCATATTCGATGAGCAGTTCTTC,CASSPGTSIFDEQFF,TRBD2,.,TRBV27,TRBJ2-1
TGCGCCAGCAGCTTGAACGACAGGGAAAACGAAAAACTGTTTTTT,CASSLNDRENEKLFF,TRBD1,once,TRBV5-1,TRBJ1-4
TGTGCCAGCAGTTTGACAGGGGGCCGGCAGTACTTC,CASSLTGGRQYF,TRBD1,.,TRBV27,TRBJ2-7
TGTGCCAGCAGTAATGCGAACACCGGGGAGCTGTTTTTT,CASSNANTGELFF,.,.,TRBV9,TRBJ2-2
TGTGCCAGCAGCGAGAGACAGGGAAAAAACTATGGCTACACCTTC,CASSERQGKNYGYTF,TRBD1,.,TRBV7-6,TRBJ1-2
TGTGCCAGCAGCCCCGACAGGGTGGTATGGGCTTTCTTT,CASSPDRVVWAFF,TRBD1,once,TRBV7-2,TRBJ1-1
TGTGCCAGCAGTCCGGGACACACTAATTCACCCCTCCACTTT,CASSPGHTNSPLHF,.,.,TRBV28,TRBJ1-6
TGCGCCAGCAGCCCTCAGCGGGACCCCCACGAGCAGTACTTC,CASSPQRDPHEQYF,TRBD2,.,TRBV5-1,TRBJ2-7
TGTGCCAGCAGTGAAGATATGGTCTGGGGTGGCTACACCTTC,CASSEDMVWGGYTF,.,.,TRBV6-1,TRBJ1-2
TGTGCCAGCAGGTCGACAGGGGACTATGGCTACACCTTC,CASRSTGDYGYTF,TRBD1,.,TRBV6-6,TRBJ1-2
TGCGCCAGCAGATCGGGCCCAACTAATGAAAAACTGTTTTTT,CASRSGPTNEKLFF,.,.,TRBV5-1,TRBJ1-4
TGTGCCAGCAGCACAGGGGGAACTAATGAAAAACTGTTTTTT,CASSTGGTNEKLFF,TRBD1,once,TRBV9,TRBJ1-4
TGCGCCAGCAGCCAAGATCAAGGGGGCTATGGCTACACCTTC,CASSQDQGGYGYTF,.,.,TRBV4-1,TRBJ1-2
TGCGCCAGCAGCCAAGGACAGGGTTCCTACGAGCAGTACTTC,CASSQGQGSYEQYF,TRBD1,.,TRBV4-3,TRBJ2-7
TGCGCCAGCAGCAATGGGACAGGGTATAATTCACCCCTCCACTTT,CASSNGTGYNSPLHF,TRBD1,.,TRBV5-1,TRBJ1-6
TGCGCCAGCAGCTTGGCCGGGAGCGGAGGAATAGAAGAGACCCAGTACTTC,CASSLAGSGGIEETQYF,.,.,TRBV5-1,TRBJ2-5
TGTGCCAGCAGTCAAAGTGGACTTCTTTTTATCCTTAACTATGGCTACACCTTC,CASSQSGLLFILNYGYTF,.,.,TRBV2,TRBJ1-2
TGTGCCACCAGCAGCCCGGCGGACAGCACTGAAGCTTTCTTT,CATSSPADSTEAFF,.,.,TRBV15,TRBJ1-1
TGTGCCAGCAGTGAACGCCAAACCTCCTATAATTCACCCCTCCACTTT,CASSERQTSYNSPLHF,.,.,TRBV6-1,TRBJ1-6
TGTGCCAGCAGCTTAGATTTCGGACTCACCTACGAGCAGTACTTC,CASSLDFGLTYEQYF,.,few,TRBV7-2,TRBJ2-7
TGTGCCAGCACCTCAGGGGGAGAAGAGACCCAGTACTTC,CASTSGGEETQYF,TRBD1,.,TRBV28,TRBJ2-5
TGTGCCTGGAGTGTAGGACCGCTCGAAGGTGAAAAACTGTTTTTT,CAWSVGPLEGEKLFF,.,.,TRBV30,TRBJ1-4
TGCGCCAGCAGCTTGGGCCAGGAAAGGTCCTACAATGAGCAGTTCTTC,CASSLGQERSYNEQFF,.,.,TRBV5-1,TRBJ2-1
TGTGCCAGCTCCGGGTCGGACAGCCTTACGAAGAGCTATGGCTACACCTTC,CASSGSDSLTKSYGYTF,.,.,TRBV19,TRBJ1-2
TGTGCCAGCTCACCAAGGGCGACAGGAGACACTGAAGCTTTCTTT,CASSPRATGDTEAFF,.,.,TRBV18,TRBJ1-1
TGTGCCAGCAGCCCGTATGGGAGGTCACCTGGAAACACCATATATTTT,CASSPYGRSPGNTIYF,.,.,TRBV13,TRBJ1-3
TGTGCCAGTAGCCTGACCGGGCCAGATCTTGGGCTCAATGAGCAGTTCTTC,CASSLTGPDLGLNEQFF,.,.,TRBV19,TRBJ2-1
TGTGCCTGGAGTGTTAAGGTTTTGTATGGCTACACCTTC,CAWSVKVLYGYTF,.,.,TRBV30,TRBJ1-2